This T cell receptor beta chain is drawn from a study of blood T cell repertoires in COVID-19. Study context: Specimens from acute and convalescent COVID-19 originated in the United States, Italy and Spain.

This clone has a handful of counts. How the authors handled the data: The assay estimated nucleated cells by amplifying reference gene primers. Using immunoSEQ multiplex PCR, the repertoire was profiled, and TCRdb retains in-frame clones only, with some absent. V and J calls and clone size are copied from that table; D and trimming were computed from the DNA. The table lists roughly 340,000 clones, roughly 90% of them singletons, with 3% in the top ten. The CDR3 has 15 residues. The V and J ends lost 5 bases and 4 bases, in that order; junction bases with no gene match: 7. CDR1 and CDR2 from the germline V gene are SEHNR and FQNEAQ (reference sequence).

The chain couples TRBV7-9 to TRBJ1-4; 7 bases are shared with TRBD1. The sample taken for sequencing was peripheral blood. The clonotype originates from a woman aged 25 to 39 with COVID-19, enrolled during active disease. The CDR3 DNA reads TGTGCCAGCAGCCTAAGACAGGGTGTTAATGAAAAACTGTTTTTT. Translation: CASSLRQGVNEKLFF.